Shown below are 20 T cell receptor beta chains from a single sample sequenced in a study of cytomegalovirus exposure and HLA in healthy donors. Assay used: immunoSEQ multiplex PCR; TCRdb lists only in-frame clones, some missing. The data hold about 130,000 clones, with 80% to 90% observed a single time. Sequencing input: PBMCs. These receptors originate from a woman aged 18-29 years in good health and CMV-seropositive.

CDR3 sequence reads: CASSMTSGGPSTDTQYF. The DNA of the CDR3 is TGTGCCAGTAGCATGACTAGCGGGGGCCCGAGCACAGATACGCAGTATTTT. This chain connects TRBV19 to TRBJ2-3; the match to TRBD2 covers 12 bases. V shed 6 bases, J shed 0 bases, and the junction held 7 bases outside the gene matches. The CDR3 spans 17 residues. Germline loops: CDR1 LNHDA, CDR2 SQIVND (reference sequence). The full variable domain, with the rest looked up from reference TRBV19 and TRBJ2-3, is DGGITQSPKYLFRKEGQNVTLSCEQNLNHDAMYWYRQDPGQGLRLIYYSQIVNDFQKGDIAEGYSVSREKKESFPLTVTSAQKNPTAFYLCASSMTSGGPSTDTQYFGPGTRLTVL.

The chain recombines TRBV11-2 with TRBJ1-1; 7 bases agree with TRBD1. Trimming took 4 bases from V and 0 from J; bases not matched to a gene: 2. From germline, CDR1 is SGHAT and CDR2 FQNNGV. This CDR3 spans 14 amino acids. The chain's CDR3 is CASSWDSLNTEAFF. As DNA, the CDR3 is TGTGCCAGCAGCTGGGACAGCCTGAACACTGAAGCTTTCTTT.

V is TRBV7-2 and J is TRBJ2-7; 9 bases map to TRBD2. The CDR3 has 15 amino acids. The germline V gene encodes CDR1 SGHTA and CDR2 FQGNSA. J gave up 0 bases and V 5 bases, and 5 bases lay outside the gene matches. The CDR3 is CASSLSGGTSYEQYF. For the CDR3, the DNA is TGTGCCAGCAGCCTAAGCGGGGGGACCTCCTACGAGCAGTACTTC.

The CDR3 nucleotides read TGTGCCAGCAGCGACACGGACAGGGACTTCTATGGCTACACCTTC. Translated, it gives CASSDTDRDFYGYTF. V gene TRBV5-6 combines with J gene TRBJ1-2; TRBD1 aligns across 8 bases. The V gene's germline CDR1 is SGHDT and CDR2 YYEEEE. With 4 bases clipped from V and 4 bases from J, the junction kept 9 bases outside the gene matches. This CDR3 is built from 15 residues.

The rearrangement joins TRBV7-9 to TRBJ1-2; a weak D match, TRBD1 (5 bases). Germline assignment: CDR1 SEHNR and CDR2 FQNEAQ (reference sequence). V lost 5 bases and J lost 2, with 12 bases in between. The CDR3 covers 14 residues. CDR3 amino acids: CASSVRGENYGYTF. CDR3 nucleotide sequence: TGTGCCAGCAGCGTGCGGGGGGAGAACTATGGCTACACCTTC.

This chain links TRBV7-6 with TRBJ2-5, with D perhaps TRBD2 (6 bases). The CDR3 runs to 17 residues. V was cut by 5 bases and J by 4 bases, with 23 bases left in between. Germline CDR1 is SGHVS and CDR2 is FNYEAQ. CDR3 in DNA: TGTGCCAGCAGCCCCCTTACGGGGCAGGCGGAGGGAGAGACCCAGTACTTC. It codes for CASSPLTGQAEGETQYF.

The gene calls are TRBV6-5 and TRBJ1-1, with 12 bases fitting TRBD1. CDR3 length: 16 residues. The germline V gene encodes CDR1 MNHEY and CDR2 SVGAGI. The trim removed 4 bases at V and 3 bases at J, leaving 6 bases unmatched. The CDR3 spells CASSWGQGAQDTEAFF. The CDR3 nucleotides are TGTGCCAGCAGTTGGGGACAGGGGGCGCAGGACACTGAAGCTTTCTTT.

The chain couples TRBV6-5 to TRBJ2-3, with a tentative D call TRBD2 (7 bases). Trimming cost V 5 bases and J 8 bases, with 11 bases left between them. Germline V gene lookup returns CDR1 MNHEY and CDR2 SVGAGI. This CDR3 is 12 amino acids long. The CDR3 coding sequence is TGTGCCAGCAGTCCGGGGGGCCGTACGCAGTATTTT. It specifies CASSPGGRTQYF.

The chain employs TRBV19 and TRBJ2-5; 8 nucleotides line up with TRBD1. This CDR3 is built from 12 residues. The V gene's germline CDR1 is LNHDA and CDR2 SQIVND (reference sequence). V shed 5 bases, J shed 5 bases, and the junction held 1 base outside the gene matches. The CDR3 reads CASSSGGETQYF. As DNA, the CDR3 is TGTGCCAGTAGTTCAGGGGGCGAGACCCAGTACTTC.

This rearrangement joins TRBV5-6 to TRBJ1-4; weak D call: TRBD1 (5 bases). The CDR3 is made up of 15 amino acids. The germline V gene encodes CDR1 SGHDT and CDR2 YYEEEE. The V end was cut by 5 bases, the J end by 5 bases, with 16 bases between. The CDR3 here is CASRRTGTGNEKLFF. The CDR3 bases are TGTGCCAGCAGACGTACCGGGACTGGGAATGAAAAACTGTTTTTT.

The chain employs TRBV28 and TRBJ1-4; D possibly corresponds to TRBD1 (5 bases). The CDR3 runs 14 residues. Germline V CDR1 and CDR2: MDHEN, SYDVKM. Trimming shortened V by 4 bases and J by 4 bases, and 10 bases separated the two germline ends. This CDR3 is CASSSRDFNEKLFF. The CDR3 bases are TGTGCCAGCAGTTCTCGGGACTTTAATGAAAAACTGTTTTTT.

CDR3 bases: TGTGCCAGCAGCCCGGACTTCTCTACGCAGTATTTT. Protein sequence: CASSPDFSTQYF. The V and J genes are TRBV7-3 and TRBJ2-3, with TRBD2 as a possible D gene (5 bases). V lost 5 bases to trimming and J lost 8 bases, with 11 bases between them. From germline, CDR1 is SGHTA and CDR2 FQGTGA. There are 12 residues in the CDR3.

The chain recombines TRBV2 with TRBJ1-6, with 7 bases aligning to TRBD1. V dropped 2 bases and J dropped 6; count of bases not matched to a gene: 7. CDR3 size: 16 residues. Germline V gives CDR1 SNHLY, CDR2 FYNNEI. CDR3 protein: CASSEYGGQLNSPLHF. In nucleotides, the CDR3 is TGTGCCAGCAGTGAATACGGGGGACAGCTTAATTCACCCCTCCACTTT. The full variable domain, in which reference TRBV2 and TRBJ1-6 provide the parts outside the CDR3, is EPEVTQTPSHQVTQMGQEVILRCVPISNHLYFYWYRQILGQKVEFLVSFYNNEISEKSEIFDDQFSVERPDGSNFTLKIRSTKLEDSAMYFCASSEYGGQLNSPLHFGNGTRLTVT.

V gene TRBV11-2 combines with J gene TRBJ1-6; a possible D gene is TRBD1 (6 bases). Per germline, CDR1 SGHAT and CDR2 FQNNGV. The CDR3 spans 16 residues. V lost 5 bases to trimming and J lost 10 bases, with 21 bases between them. As DNA, the CDR3 is TGTGCCAGCAGCAGGCTAAAGGGGGGGATCCGGTCACCCCTCCACTTT. This codes for CASSRLKGGIRSPLHF. Full variable domain (rest looked up from reference TRBV11-2 and TRBJ1-6): EAGVAQSPRYKIIEKRQSVAFWCNPISGHATLYWYQQILGQGPKLLIQFQNNGVVDDSQLPKDRFSAERLKGVDSTLKIQPAKLEDSAVYLCASSRLKGGIRSPLHFGNGTRLTVT.

The chain uses TRBV4-1 and TRBJ1-1, with TRBD1 identical over 8 bases. CDR1 is MGHRA and CDR2 is YSYEKL in the germline V gene. The V and J ends lost 3 bases and 4 bases, in that order; junction bases with no gene match: 7. The CDR3 runs to 15 residues. The DNA for the CDR3 is TGCGCCAGCAGCCAGGTACAAACAGGGGGCACTGAAGCTTTCTTT. Translating gives CASSQVQTGGTEAFF.

Note on this clone: Other DNA variants within this sample encode the same CDR3. The rearrangement links TRBV5-4 to TRBJ2-7, with TRBD1 matching over 8 bases. Germline values: CDR1 SGHNT, CDR2 YYREEE (reference sequence). The junction had 6 bases not matched to a gene; V was cut back by 5 bases and J by 2 bases. This CDR3 is built from 14 residues. The DNA for the CDR3 is TGTGCCAGCAGTCTGGCAGGGGGCACCTACGAGCAGTACTTC. Translated: CASSLAGGTYEQYF.

The genes are TRBV5-6 and TRBJ2-7, with TRBD1 matching over 10 bases. The CDR3 consists of 14 residues. Germline-derived CDR1 and CDR2 are SGHDT and YYEEEE. The trim removed 2 bases at V and 3 bases at J, leaving 2 bases unmatched. The CDR3: CASSFGQGGYEQYF. The CDR3 DNA reads as TGTGCCAGCAGCTTCGGACAGGGGGGCTACGAGCAGTACTTC.

The chain joins TRBV6-5 to TRBJ2-7, with TRBD1 matching over 7 bases. The CDR3 runs to 13 residues. Trimming removed 2 bases from V and 4 bases from J; junction bases left unmatched: 2. CDR1 is MNHEY, CDR2 SVGAGI, per germline. The DNA for the CDR3 is TGTGCCAGCAGTTACGACAGGGCGTACGAGCAGTACTTC. As protein: CASSYDRAYEQYF.

The chain combines TRBV11-2 with TRBJ2-5, with D hard to call. Germline lookup yields CDR1 SGHAT and CDR2 FQNNGV. This CDR3 comprises 12 residues. V lost 7 bases to trimming and J lost 2 bases, with 8 bases between them. The chain's CDR3 is CASNSMQETQYF. As DNA, the CDR3 is TGTGCCAGCAACAGTATGCAAGAGACCCAGTACTTC.

This clone has only a few counts. The V and J genes are TRBV29-1 and TRBJ1-1, with a possible D match to TRBD1 (6 bases). Germline V gene lookup returns CDR1 SQVTM and CDR2 ANQGSEA. Between the trimmed V and J ends, which lost 7 bases and 11 bases, there was a span of 14 bases. The CDR3 is 10 amino acids. The CDR3 sequence is CSANPGDAFF. CDR3 nucleotides: TGCAGCGCCAACCCAGGGGACGCTTTCTTT.